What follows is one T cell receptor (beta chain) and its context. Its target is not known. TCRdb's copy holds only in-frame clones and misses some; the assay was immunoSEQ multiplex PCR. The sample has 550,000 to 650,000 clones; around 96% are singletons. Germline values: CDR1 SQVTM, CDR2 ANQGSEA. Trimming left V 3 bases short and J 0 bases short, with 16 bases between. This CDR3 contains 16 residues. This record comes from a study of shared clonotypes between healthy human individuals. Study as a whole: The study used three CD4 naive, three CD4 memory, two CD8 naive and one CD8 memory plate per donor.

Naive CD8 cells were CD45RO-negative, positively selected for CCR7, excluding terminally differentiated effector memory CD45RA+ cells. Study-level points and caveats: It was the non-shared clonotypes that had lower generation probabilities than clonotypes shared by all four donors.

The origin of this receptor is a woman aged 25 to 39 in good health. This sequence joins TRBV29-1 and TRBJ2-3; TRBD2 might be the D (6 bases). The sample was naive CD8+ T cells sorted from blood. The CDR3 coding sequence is TGCAGCGTTGAGGGGTTAGCGGACTCTAGCACAGATACGCAGTATTTT. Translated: CSVEGLADSSTDTQYF.